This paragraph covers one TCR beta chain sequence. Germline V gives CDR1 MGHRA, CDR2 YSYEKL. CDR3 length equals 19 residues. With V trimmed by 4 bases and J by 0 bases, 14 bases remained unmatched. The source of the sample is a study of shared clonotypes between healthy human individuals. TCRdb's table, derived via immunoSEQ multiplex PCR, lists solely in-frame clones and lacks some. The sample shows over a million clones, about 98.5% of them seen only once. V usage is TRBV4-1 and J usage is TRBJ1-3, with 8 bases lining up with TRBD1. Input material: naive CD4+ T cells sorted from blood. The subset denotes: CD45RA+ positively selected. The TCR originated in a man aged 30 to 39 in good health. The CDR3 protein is CASSRPAFQGASSGNTIYF. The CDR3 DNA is TGCGCCAGCAGCCGCCCGGCTTTCCAGGGGGCCAGCTCTGGAAACACCATATATTTT.